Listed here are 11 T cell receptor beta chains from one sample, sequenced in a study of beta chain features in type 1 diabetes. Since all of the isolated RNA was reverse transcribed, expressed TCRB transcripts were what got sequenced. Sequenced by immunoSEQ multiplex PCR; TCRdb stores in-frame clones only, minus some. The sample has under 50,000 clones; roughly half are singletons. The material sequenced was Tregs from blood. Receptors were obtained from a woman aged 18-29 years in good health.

The CDR3 sequence is CASSHTPWQGGETFF. The CDR3 region has the DNA TGTGCCAGCAGTCATACCCCTTGGCAGGGAGGAGAGACTTTCTTT. V and J are TRBV27 and TRBJ1-1, with D possibly being TRBD1 (5 bases). This CDR3 region has 15 residues. The V end lost 5 bases, the J end lost 12 bases, and 25 bases lay between the germline ends. In germline, CDR1 is MNHEY, CDR2 SMNVEV (reference sequence).

This CDR3 reads CASSISGRSGELFF. In nucleotides, the CDR3 is TGTGCCAGCAGCATTAGCGGGAGATCCGGGGAGCTGTTTTTT. V and J are TRBV7-6 and TRBJ2-2; 9 nucleotides match TRBD2. CDR1 and CDR2 (germline): SGHVS, FNYEAQ. With 5 bases clipped from V and 6 bases from J, the junction kept 4 bases outside the gene matches. This CDR3 has 14 residues. Together with reference TRBV7-6 and TRBJ2-2, the CDR3 gives the full variable domain: GAGVSQSPRYKVTKRGQDVALRCDPISGHVSLYWYRQALGQGPEFLTYFNYEAQQDKSGLPNDRFSAERPEGSISTLTIQRTEQRDSAMYRCASSISGRSGELFFGEGSRLTVL.

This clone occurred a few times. CDR3 DNA sequence: TGTGCCAGCAGCCCTCCGGGACTAGCGGGAGGGAAAATCAATGAGCAGTTCTTC. This encodes CASSPPGLAGGKINEQFF. The rearrangement joins TRBV7-2 to TRBJ2-1; 16 bases are a match to TRBD2. Germline CDR1 is SGHTA and CDR2 is FQGNSA. CDR3 length: 18 residues. V trimming: 5 bases; J trimming: 6 bases; junction bases outside the gene matches: 10.

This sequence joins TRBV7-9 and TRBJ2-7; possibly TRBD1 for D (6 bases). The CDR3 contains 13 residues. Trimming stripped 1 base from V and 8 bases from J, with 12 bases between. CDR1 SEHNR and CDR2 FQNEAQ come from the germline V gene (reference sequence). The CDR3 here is CASSLEHRVQQYF. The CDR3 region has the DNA TGTGCCAGCAGCTTAGAACACAGGGTGCAGCAGTACTTC.

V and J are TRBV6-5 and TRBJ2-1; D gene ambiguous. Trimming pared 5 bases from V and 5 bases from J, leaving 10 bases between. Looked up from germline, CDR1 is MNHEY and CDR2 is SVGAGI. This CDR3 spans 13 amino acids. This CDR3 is CASSIEINNEQFF. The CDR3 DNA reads TGTGCCAGCAGTATAGAGATCAACAATGAGCAGTTCTTC.

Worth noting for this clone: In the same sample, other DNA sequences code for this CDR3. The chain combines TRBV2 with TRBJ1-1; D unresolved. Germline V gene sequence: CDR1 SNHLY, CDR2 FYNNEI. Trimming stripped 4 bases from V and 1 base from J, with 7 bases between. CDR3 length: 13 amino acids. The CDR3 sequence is CASSGEQNTEAFF. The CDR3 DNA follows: TGTGCCAGCAGTGGAGAGCAGAACACTGAAGCTTTCTTT.

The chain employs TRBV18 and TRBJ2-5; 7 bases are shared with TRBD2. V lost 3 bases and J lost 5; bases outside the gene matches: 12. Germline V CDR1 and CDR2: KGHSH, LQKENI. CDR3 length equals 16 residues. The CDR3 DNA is TGTGCCAGCTCACCCCCTTCTCGCGGGGGAGGGGAGACCCAGTACTTC. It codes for CASSPPSRGGGETQYF.

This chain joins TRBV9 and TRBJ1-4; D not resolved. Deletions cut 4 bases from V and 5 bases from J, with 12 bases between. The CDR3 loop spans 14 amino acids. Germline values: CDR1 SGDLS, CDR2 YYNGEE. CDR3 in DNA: TGTGCCAGCAGCCTCGGGTTGCAAAATGAAAAACTGTTTTTT. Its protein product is CASSLGLQNEKLFF.

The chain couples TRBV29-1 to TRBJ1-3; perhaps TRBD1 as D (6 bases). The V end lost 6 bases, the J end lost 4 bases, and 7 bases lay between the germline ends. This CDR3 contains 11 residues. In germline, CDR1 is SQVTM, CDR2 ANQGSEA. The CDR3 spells CSVDRGNTIYF. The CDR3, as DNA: TGCAGCGTAGACAGGGGAAACACCATATATTTT.

The CDR3 sequence is CASSDSGGRDQPQHF. CDR3 coding DNA: TGTGCCAGCAGTGATTCGGGGGGTCGGGATCAGCCCCAGCATTTT. The V call is TRBV25-1, the J call TRBJ1-5; TRBD1 might be the D (5 bases). Trimming left V 3 bases short and J 5 bases short, with 14 bases between. This CDR3 comprises 15 residues. The germline V gene has CDR1 MGHDK and CDR2 SYGVNS.

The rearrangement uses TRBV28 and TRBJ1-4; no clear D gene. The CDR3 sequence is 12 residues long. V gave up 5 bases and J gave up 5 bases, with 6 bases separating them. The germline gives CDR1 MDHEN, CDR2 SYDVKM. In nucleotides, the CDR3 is TGTGCCAGCAGTCTAAGAAATGAAAAACTGTTTTTT. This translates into CASSLRNEKLFF.